This TCR beta chain comes out of a study of CXCR3-negative and CXCR3-positive naive CD8 T cells. This clonotype ranks as medium-sized in terms of frequency. Via 5' RACE with UMI labels, TRB cDNA libraries were prepared. TCRdb reprocessed the 5' RACE reads, with one entry per CDR3 protein and no DNA. The sample totals fewer than 55,000 distinct CDR3 sequences. This CDR3 spans 15 amino acids. Germline CDR1 is MNHEY and CDR2 is SVGAGI. This TCR was recovered from a human donor in good health. Some clones in this sample may be carry-over from other donors' samples. Sample: naive CXCR3- CD8+ T cells from blood. Regarding subset: CD45RO-CCR7+CD27+CD95- naive CD8+ T cells lacking CXCR3 (TNR3-). V and J are TRBV6-5 and TRBJ2-6. CDR3 residues: CASSYSSPGANVLTF.